This entry is about one T cell receptor beta chain. The antigen is not known. The CDR3 totals 14 residues. V lost 1 base and J 3 bases, leaving 10 bases between the germline ends. In germline, CDR1 is SGHVS, CDR2 FQNEAQ. Sequenced by immunoSEQ multiplex PCR; TCRdb stores in-frame clones only, minus some. The sample shows over 4,000 clones, 60% to 80% of them seen only once. This entry is derived from a study of immune evolution from preneoplasia to lung adenocarcinoma. Whole-study findings and limits: Top clone share appeared to fall from AAH through AIS, MIA, adenocarcinoma.

This receptor was identified in a person aged 60-79 years with lung adenocarcinoma. The chain links TRBV7-8 to TRBJ2-7; D gene unclear. The specimen was FFPE minimally invasive lung adenocarcinoma tissue. CDR3 amino acids: CASSLGRLNYEQYF. DNA for the CDR3: TGTGCCAGCAGCTTAGGACGCCTCAACTACGAGCAGTACTTC.